Below are 12 T cell receptor beta chains sequenced from a single sample in a study of Ad26.COV2.S vaccination and SARS-CoV-2 variants (TCRdb year 2021). The library relied on the immunoSEQ multiplex PCR assay. What TCRdb holds here is the immuneACCESS table cut down to in-frame rearrangements. Part of the clones is not present; checked against another copy, under half of the missing clones reflect an unresolved V gene, and the others are unexplained. Within this sample are around 300,000 clones, with about 85% of them counted one time only. Around 6.4% of the sample rests with the top ten. Reading the label with the study, this specimen's treatment or condition is: some 20 received Ad26.COV2.S at low or high dose, single or two shots; 5 received placebo; per-sample allocation not given. For vaccine and placebo recipients, the sequenced repertoires came from samples collected on day 63 after the first injection.

The specimen comprised peripheral blood, sampled in a trial of Ad26.COV2.S vaccine versus placebo. The receptors were sampled from a person aged 18-60 years who received the Ad26.COV2.S COVID-19 vaccine or a placebo.

The chain links TRBV7-8 to TRBJ2-7, with no clear D. Germline CDR1 and CDR2: SGHVS and FQNEAQ. The CDR3 covers 13 residues. Trimming stripped 3 bases from V and 3 bases from J, with 9 bases between. The CDR3 here is CASSFTTSYEQYF. The CDR3, as DNA: TGTGCCAGCAGCTTTACGACGAGCTACGAGCAGTACTTC.

The J gene is TRBJ2-7, the V gene TRBV4-2, with D possibly matching TRBD1 (5 bases). The CDR3 consists of 15 residues. With 0 bases removed from V and 5 bases from J, the gap between germline ends came to 14 bases. Germline loops: CDR1 LGHNA, CDR2 YNFKEQ. CDR3 sequence (DNA): TGTGCCAGCAGCCAAGAAGAGACAGCTATCCACGAGCAGTACTTC. It specifies CASSQEETAIHEQYF.

This sequence joins TRBV29-1 and TRBJ2-7; 8 bases map to TRBD2. V lost 6 bases and J lost 1; bases outside the gene matches: 5. From germline, CDR1 is SQVTM and CDR2 ANQGSEA. This CDR3 has 13 amino acids. The CDR3 DNA sequence: TGCAGCGTGTTGACTAGCGAATCCTACGAGCAGTACTTC. This sequence encodes CSVLTSESYEQYF.

This chain joins TRBV15 and TRBJ1-1, with D unresolved. The CDR3 contains 15 residues. In germline, CDR1 is LNHNV, CDR2 YYDKDF (reference sequence). V was pared by 4 bases and J by 5 bases, with 17 bases between. CDR3 in amino acids: CATSKPGLSATEAFF. In DNA form, the CDR3 reads TGTGCCACCAGCAAACCGGGCCTATCAGCGACTGAAGCTTTCTTT.

The rearrangement joins TRBV27 to TRBJ2-7; 12 nucleotides match TRBD1. V shed 5 bases, J shed 2 bases, and the junction held 7 bases outside the gene matches. In germline, CDR1 is MNHEY, CDR2 SMNVEV (reference sequence). The CDR3 is made up of 16 amino acids. The CDR3 is CASSPGQGASTYEQYF. DNA of the CDR3: TGTGCCAGCAGTCCGGGACAGGGGGCGAGTACCTACGAGCAGTACTTC.

The chain has TRBV27 and TRBJ2-3; 13 bases fit TRBD2. The trim removed 5 bases at V and 0 bases at J, leaving 2 bases unmatched. The CDR3 spans 16 residues. Germline loops: CDR1 MNHEY, CDR2 SMNVEV (reference sequence). The CDR3 coding sequence is TGTGCCAGCAGTCCGGGACTAGCGGGAAGCACAGATACGCAGTATTTT. Translated, it gives CASSPGLAGSTDTQYF.

This clone was detected once. The CDR3 DNA reads as TGTGCCAGCAGCTTAAGTGGGGGGCGGTTTTACACTGAAGCTTTCTTT. Translation: CASSLSGGRFYTEAFF. The chain couples TRBV7-2 to TRBJ1-1, with D perhaps TRBD1 (6 bases). V shed 2 bases and J shed 3 bases, with 16 bases lying between them. The CDR3 has 16 amino acids. Germline CDR1 is SGHTA and CDR2 is FQGNSA.

The CDR3 coding sequence is TGCGCCAGCAGCCAAAATCCGGACAGGGGGCTGATCGTCACTGAAGCTTTCTTT. The encoded protein is CASSQNPDRGLIVTEAFF. The V gene is TRBV4-1, the J gene TRBJ1-1; 11 bases map to TRBD1. CDR1 and CDR2 from the germline V gene are MGHRA and YSYEKL. Trimming cost V 2 bases and J 4 bases; bases outside gene matches: 12. The CDR3 extends over 18 amino acids.

This clone has just one count. The gene calls are TRBV9 and TRBJ2-1, with D uncertain. This CDR3 has 13 residues. Germline V gene sequence: CDR1 SGDLS, CDR2 YYNGEE. Trimming stripped 2 bases from V and 6 bases from J, with 9 bases between. In DNA form, the CDR3 reads TGTGCCAGCAGCGTGGAAACATTCAATGAGCAGTTCTTC. It specifies CASSVETFNEQFF.

This clone appeared a few times. The chain combines TRBV19 with TRBJ2-7; D not resolved. The CDR3 covers 12 residues. Germline CDR1 LNHDA, CDR2 SQIVND (reference sequence). The CDR3: CAAGPDVYEQYF. CDR3 sequence (DNA): TGTGCGGCAGGACCCGATGTCTACGAGCAGTACTTC.

The chain links TRBV7-9 to TRBJ1-2, with 7 positions matching TRBD1. The CDR3 is 16 amino acids. Germline values: CDR1 SEHNR, CDR2 FQNEAQ (reference sequence). V trimming: 6 bases; J trimming: 1 base; junction bases outside the gene matches: 11. CDR3 sequence (DNA): TGTGCCAGCAGGTCCGGGCAGGGGGATATTAACTATGGCTACACCTTC. Residues: CASRSGQGDINYGYTF.

This rearrangement joins TRBV5-1 to TRBJ2-7; 7 positions match TRBD1. Germline assignment: CDR1 SGHRS and CDR2 YFSETQ. Trimming at V came to 4 bases and at J to 3 bases, leaving 19 bases not matched to a gene. This CDR3 region has 18 residues. The CDR3 is CASSPNIGTETLNYEQYF. Written as DNA, the CDR3 is TGCGCCAGCAGCCCAAATATCGGGACAGAAACCCTTAACTACGAGCAGTACTTC.